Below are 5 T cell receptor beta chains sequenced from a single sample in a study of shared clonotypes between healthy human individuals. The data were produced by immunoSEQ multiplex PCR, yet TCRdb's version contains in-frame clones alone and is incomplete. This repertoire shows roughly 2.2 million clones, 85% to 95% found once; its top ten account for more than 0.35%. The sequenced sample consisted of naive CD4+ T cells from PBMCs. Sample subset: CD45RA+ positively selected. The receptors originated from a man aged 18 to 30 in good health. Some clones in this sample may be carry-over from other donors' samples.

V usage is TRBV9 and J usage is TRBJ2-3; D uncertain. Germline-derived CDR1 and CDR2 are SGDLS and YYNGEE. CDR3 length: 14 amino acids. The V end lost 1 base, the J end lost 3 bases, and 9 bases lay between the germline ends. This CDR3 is CASSVRSLTDTQYF. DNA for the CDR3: TGTGCCAGCAGCGTACGCTCTTTGACAGATACGCAGTATTTT.

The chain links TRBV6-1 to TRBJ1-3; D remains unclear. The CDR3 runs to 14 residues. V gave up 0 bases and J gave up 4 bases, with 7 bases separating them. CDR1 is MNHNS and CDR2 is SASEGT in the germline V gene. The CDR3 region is CASSEANPGNTIYF. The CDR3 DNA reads TGTGCCAGCAGTGAAGCGAATCCAGGAAACACCATATATTTT.

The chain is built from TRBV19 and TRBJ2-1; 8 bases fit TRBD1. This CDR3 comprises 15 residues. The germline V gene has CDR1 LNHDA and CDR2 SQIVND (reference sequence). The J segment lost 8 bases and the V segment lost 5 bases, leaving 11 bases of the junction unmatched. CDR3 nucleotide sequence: TGTGCCAGTAGTCCTGGACAGGGAGCGGCGGATGAGCAGTTCTTC. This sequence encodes CASSPGQGAADEQFF. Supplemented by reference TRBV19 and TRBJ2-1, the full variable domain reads DGGITQSPKYLFRKEGQNVTLSCEQNLNHDAMYWYRQDPGQGLRLIYYSQIVNDFQKGDIAEGYSVSREKKESFPLTVTSAQKNPTAFYLCASSPGQGAADEQFFGPGTRLTVL.

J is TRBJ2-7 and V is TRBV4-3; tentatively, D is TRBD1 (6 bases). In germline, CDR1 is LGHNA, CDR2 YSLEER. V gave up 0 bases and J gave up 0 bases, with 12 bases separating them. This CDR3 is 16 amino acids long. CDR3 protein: CASSQDHRQDSYEQYF. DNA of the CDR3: TGCGCCAGCAGCCAAGACCATAGACAGGACTCCTACGAGCAGTACTTC.

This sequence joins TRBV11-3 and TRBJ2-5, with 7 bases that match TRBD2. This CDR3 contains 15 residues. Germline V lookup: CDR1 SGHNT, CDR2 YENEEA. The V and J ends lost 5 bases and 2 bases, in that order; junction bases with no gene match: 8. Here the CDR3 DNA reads TGTGCCAGCAGCCTTACTAGCGCCCCACAAGAGACCCAGTACTTC. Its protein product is CASSLTSAPQETQYF.